The 15 T cell receptor beta chains below all came from one sample that was sequenced in a study of cytomegalovirus exposure and HLA in healthy donors. The PCR made use of 60 Vbeta and 13 Jbeta primers. Sequencing used immunoSEQ multiplex PCR; TCRdb keeps in-frame clones, though not all of them. This sample yields about 110,000 clones, of which 65% to 85% are seen a single time; more than 0.2% belongs to the top ten. Sequenced: PBMCs. These receptors were collected from a man in his fifties or sixties in good health and CMV-seronegative.

The J gene is TRBJ1-1, the V gene TRBV19; a weak D match, TRBD1 (5 bases). CDR1 is LNHDA and CDR2 is SQIVND in the germline V gene (reference sequence). CDR3 length: 13 residues. V lost 4 bases to trimming and J lost 1 base, with 7 bases between them. The CDR3 reads CASSRTWNTEAFF. The CDR3 DNA reads as TGTGCCAGTAGTAGGACATGGAACACTGAAGCTTTCTTT.

J is TRBJ1-5 and V is TRBV6-6; 7 bases are shared with TRBD1. Trimming took 6 bases from V and 2 from J; bases not matched to a gene: 4. CDR1 and CDR2 from the germline V gene are MNHNY and SVGAGI (reference sequence). The CDR3 contains 14 residues. The CDR3 loop is CASSSGTGNQPQHF. CDR3 sequence (DNA): TGTGCCAGCAGCTCCGGGACAGGCAATCAGCCCCAGCATTTT.

The V and J genes are TRBV7-2 and TRBJ2-7; 8 bases agree with TRBD2. CDR3 size: 13 residues. Germline CDR1 and CDR2: SGHTA and FQGNSA. J lost 5 bases, V lost 6 bases, and 6 bases had no gene match. Written as DNA, the CDR3 is TGTGCCAGCAGACGTGGGACTAGTGACGAGCAGTACTTC. Residues: CASRRGTSDEQYF.

The chain joins TRBV6-5 to TRBJ2-7; possible D gene TRBD1, 6 bases. The V end was cut by 5 bases, the J end by 4 bases, with 15 bases between. CDR3 length: 14 amino acids. CDR1 and CDR2 from the germline V gene are MNHEY and SVGAGI. The CDR3 reads CASSVTTGPYEQYF. The CDR3 DNA reads TGTGCCAGCAGTGTAACGACAGGCCCGTACGAGCAGTACTTC.

The chain recombines TRBV6-4 with TRBJ1-1, with TRBD1 matching over 10 bases. Germline V gives CDR1 MRHNA, CDR2 SNTAGT. With 3 bases clipped from V and 7 bases from J, the junction kept 2 bases outside the gene matches. This CDR3 comprises 13 residues. CDR3 amino acids: CASSEDRGREAFF. The CDR3 DNA reads as TGTGCCAGCAGTGAAGACAGGGGGCGTGAAGCTTTCTTT.

This sequence joins TRBV11-2 and TRBJ1-2; no clear D. Trimming shortened V by 5 bases and J by 2 bases, and 12 bases separated the two germline ends. This CDR3 comprises 14 residues. Germline lookup yields CDR1 SGHAT and CDR2 FQNNGV. CDR3 DNA sequence: TGTGCCAGCAGCCCCAGCCGGGGAAACTATGGCTACACCTTC. Encoded protein: CASSPSRGNYGYTF.

This clone was counted once. This rearrangement joins TRBV4-3 to TRBJ2-5, with 9 bases lining up with TRBD2. The DNA end lines up better with TRBJ2-7; the J call may be wrong. This CDR3 spans 15 amino acids. The V gene's germline CDR1 is LGHNA and CDR2 YSLEER. As DNA, the CDR3 is TGCGCCAGCAGCCAAGAGACTAGCGGATACTACGAGCAGTACTTC. Translation: CASSQETSGYYEQYF.

The chain joins TRBV6-1 to TRBJ1-5; 7 bases are a match to TRBD1. The V gene's germline CDR1 is MNHNS and CDR2 SASEGT. The CDR3 length is 14 residues. V gave up 6 bases and J gave up 2 bases; unmatched junction bases: 4. CDR3 sequence: CASSLQGGNQPQHF. The CDR3 DNA sequence: TGTGCCAGCAGCCTTCAGGGGGGCAATCAGCCCCAGCATTTT.

This chain links TRBV7-9 with TRBJ2-7; D is unclear. This CDR3 is 12 amino acids long. Germline V lookup: CDR1 SEHNR, CDR2 FQNEAQ (reference sequence). Trimming removed 1 base from V and 7 bases from J, with 8 bases in between. The CDR3 spells CASSLGTLEQYF. The CDR3 region has the DNA TGTGCCAGCAGCTTAGGTACTCTAGAGCAGTACTTC.

V usage is TRBV27 and J usage is TRBJ2-3; 9 positions match TRBD2. This CDR3 is 16 amino acids long. With 7 bases clipped from V and 5 bases from J, the junction kept 13 bases outside the gene matches. Germline V gene lookup returns CDR1 MNHEY and CDR2 SMNVEV (reference sequence). The CDR3 DNA sequence: TGTGCCAGCACCCGTGATAGCGGGGGACGAGGAGATACGCAGTATTTT. Amino acid sequence: CASTRDSGGRGDTQYF.

The chain employs TRBV13 and TRBJ2-7; TRBD1 is a possible D gene (5 bases). The length of the CDR3 is 15 residues. Germline lookup yields CDR1 PRHDT and CDR2 FYEKMQ (reference sequence). Trimming took 5 bases from V and 0 from J, leaving 14 bases between them. The CDR3 bases are TGTGCCAGCAGCCGGGCCGACAGAGACTCCTACGAGCAGTACTTC. Its protein is CASSRADRDSYEQYF.

V usage is TRBV29-1 and J usage is TRBJ1-4, with 8 positions matching TRBD1. Germline V CDR1 and CDR2: SQVTM, ANQGSEA. This CDR3 is built from 21 residues. After removal of 0 bases from V and 4 bases from J, the junction contained 22 bases not matched to a gene. CDR3 loop: CSVEDLHIGTGTGEFNEKLFF. The CDR3 bases are TGCAGCGTTGAAGATCTTCATATAGGTACCGGGACAGGAGAATTTAATGAAAAACTGTTTTTT.

CDR3 protein: CASSSRLQGQDGYTF. DNA for the CDR3: TGTGCCAGCAGTTCCCGTCTACAGGGGCAGGATGGCTACACCTTC. V and J are TRBV11-2 and TRBJ1-2, with 7 bases identical to TRBD1. Germline V gene sequence: CDR1 SGHAT, CDR2 FQNNGV. The ends lost 6 bases at V and 6 bases at J; junction bases unmatched: 13. The CDR3 has 15 residues. The complete variable domain, with remaining parts taken from reference TRBV11-2 and TRBJ1-2, reads EAGVAQSPRYKIIEKRQSVAFWCNPISGHATLYWYQQILGQGPKLLIQFQNNGVVDDSQLPKDRFSAERLKGVDSTLKIQPAKLEDSAVYLCASSSRLQGQDGYTFGSGTRLTVV.

The chain joins TRBV19 to TRBJ1-3; a weak D match, TRBD1 (5 bases). The V end was cut by 7 bases, the J end by 0 bases, with 10 bases between. This CDR3 spans 14 amino acids. Germline CDR1 reads LNHDA; CDR2 reads SQIVND (reference sequence). Here the CDR3 reads CASNTGGSGNTIYF. The DNA of the CDR3 is TGTGCCAGTAATACGGGGGGCTCTGGAAACACCATATATTTT. Drawing the rest from reference TRBV19 and TRBJ1-3, the complete variable domain is DGGITQSPKYLFRKEGQNVTLSCEQNLNHDAMYWYRQDPGQGLRLIYYSQIVNDFQKGDIAEGYSVSREKKESFPLTVTSAQKNPTAFYLCASNTGGSGNTIYFGEGSWLTVV.

Only a few counts were recorded for this clone. The gene calls are TRBV6-5 and TRBJ1-1; maybe TRBD1 (6 bases). V lost 2 bases and J lost 1, with 8 bases in between. The CDR3 sequence is 14 residues long. The germline CDR1 and CDR2 sequences are MNHEY and SVGAGI. CDR3 sequence reads: CASSYGGQNTEAFF. The DNA for the CDR3 is TGTGCCAGCAGTTACGGGGGACAGAACACTGAAGCTTTCTTT.